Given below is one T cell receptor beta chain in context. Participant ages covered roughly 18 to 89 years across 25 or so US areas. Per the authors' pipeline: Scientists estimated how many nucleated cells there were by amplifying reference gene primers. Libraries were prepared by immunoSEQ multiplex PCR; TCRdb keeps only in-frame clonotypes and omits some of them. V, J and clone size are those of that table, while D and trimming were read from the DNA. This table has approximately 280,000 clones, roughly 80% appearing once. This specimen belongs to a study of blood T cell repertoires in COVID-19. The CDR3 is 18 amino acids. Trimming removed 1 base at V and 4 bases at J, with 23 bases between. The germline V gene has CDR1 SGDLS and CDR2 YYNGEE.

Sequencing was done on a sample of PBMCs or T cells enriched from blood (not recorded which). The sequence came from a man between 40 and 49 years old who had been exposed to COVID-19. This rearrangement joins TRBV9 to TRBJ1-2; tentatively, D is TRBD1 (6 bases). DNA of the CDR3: TGTGCCAGCAGCGTAACCAGTGAGGGGGGGCGCCCCTCCTATGGCTACACCTTC. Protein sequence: CASSVTSEGGRPSYGYTF.